This TCR beta chain was observed in a study of blood T cell repertoires in COVID-19. Study in general: Whether acute or convalescent, the COVID-19 samples came from the United States, Italy and Spain.

Seattle's cohort entered during active infection and was followed longitudinally. The protocol was immunoSEQ multiplex PCR, while the TCRdb copy is restricted to in-frame clones and leaves out a portion. This sample has about 340,000 clones, with 87% found just once. CDR1 GTSNPN and CDR2 SVGIG come from the germline V gene (reference sequence). Trimming shortened V by 2 bases and J by 6 bases, and 17 bases separated the two germline ends. This CDR3 comprises 14 residues. The sequence came from a woman aged 45 to 65 with COVID-19, enrolled during active disease. Sequencing was carried out using peripheral blood. The chain uses TRBV30 and TRBJ2-7, with a possible D match to TRBD1 (5 bases). CDR3 amino acids: CAWSPLLGPGEQYF. The CDR3 DNA is TGTGCCTGGAGTCCCTTGTTGGGGCCAGGCGAGCAGTACTTC.